These T cell receptor beta chains were read from a single sample in a study of blood T cell repertoires in COVID-19. Generated by immunoSEQ multiplex PCR, the TCRdb table keeps only in-frame clones and is missing some. This repertoire shows fewer than 40,000 clones, roughly 85% found once; its top ten account for approximately 9.1%. Sequencing was done on a sample of peripheral blood. These receptors all stem from a human donor in a cohort sampled during active COVID-19. Both conserved end residues are part of each CDR3. A D gene is named only where the DNA matches it firmly. Clone size appears in some rows only: once, few, many, or a class for an expanded clone.

>TRBJ1-4|TRBD1|NA|TRBV30
TGTGCCTGGAGTGCAGAGGACAGGAATAATGAAAAACTGTTTTTT
CAWSAEDRNNEKLFF
>TRBJ2-5|TRBD1|NA|TRBV19
TGTGCCAGCCGGGACAGCGCCGTGACCCAGTACTTC
CASRDSAVTQYF
>TRBJ1-1|NA|NA|TRBV18
TGTGCCAGCTCACCTAGCGAACGGAACACTGAAGCTTTCTTT
CASSPSERNTEAFF
>TRBJ1-2|NA|once|TRBV30
TGTGCCTGGAGTGCCTACTTGGACAGCTATGGCTACACCTTC
CAWSAYLDSYGYTF
>TRBJ1-4|TRBD1|few|TRBV5-1
TGCGCCAGCAGCCCGTGGACAGGCGAAAAACTGTTTTTT
CASSPWTGEKLFF
>TRBJ1-1|TRBD1|NA|TRBV19
TGTGCCAGTAGTACCACCGGACAGGAGAACACTGAAGCTTTCTTT
CASSTTGQENTEAFF
>TRBJ1-5|NA|NA|TRBV15
TGTGCCACCAGCGTGGGTTTCGGGAGCAATCAGCCCCAGCATTTT
CATSVGFGSNQPQHF
>TRBJ2-2|NA|NA|TRBV5-1
TGCGCCAGCAGCCTGGACAGTACCGGGGAGCTGTTTTTT
CASSLDSTGELFF
>TRBJ2-2|TRBD2|NA|TRBV19
TGTGCCAGTAGTGATCCGGAGCGGGAGATCACCGGGGAGCTGTTTTTT
CASSDPEREITGELFF
>TRBJ1-1|TRBD1|once|TRBV5-1
TGCGCCAGCTCTCGGACAGGGGGTTCTCGGGCGGAAGCTTTCTTT
CASSRTGGSRAEAFF
>TRBJ2-2|NA|NA|TRBV10-3
TGTGCCATCACCCAAGACGCGGGTCGAGGCACCGGGGAGCTGTTTTTT
CAITQDAGRGTGELFF
>TRBJ1-5|TRBD1|NA|TRBV5-1
TGCGCCAGCAGCTTGGACGGACAGGGGGCTTGGCCCCAGCATTTT
CASSLDGQGAWPQHF
>TRBJ2-1|TRBD1|NA|TRBV11-2
TGTGCCAGCAGCTCCGGGACAGGAGCTTACAATGAGCAGTTCTTC
CASSSGTGAYNEQFF
>TRBJ2-4|NA|NA|TRBV30
TGTGCCTGGAGTATGGGAGAGTCGAACATTCAGTACTTC
CAWSMGESNIQYF
>TRBJ2-1|NA|NA|TRBV5-4
TGTGCCAGCAGCTTGGGAGGGGGGGGCCTCCTCTACAATGAGCAGTTCTTC
CASSLGGGGLLYNEQFF
>TRBJ2-4|TRBD1|NA|TRBV9
TGTGCCAGCACCGGGACAGCATCCAAAAACATTCAGTACTTC
CASTGTASKNIQYF
>TRBJ1-2|TRBD1|NA|TRBV19
TGTGCCAGTAGTATAGACCGAGGGGGCGACTATGGCTACACCTTC
CASSIDRGGDYGYTF
>TRBJ2-7|TRBD2|NA|TRBV4-1
TGCGCCAGCAGCCTTGGGACTAGCGGGTTGAAGCAGTACTTC
CASSLGTSGLKQYF
>TRBJ2-1|TRBD1|NA|TRBV5-4
TGTGCCAGCAGCTTGTGGGACAGGGGACCCAATGAGCAGTTCTTC
CASSLWDRGPNEQFF
>TRBJ2-1|NA|NA|TRBV4-3
TGCGCCAGCAGCCCGGACTATTTGAATGAGCAGTTCTTC
CASSPDYLNEQFF
>TRBJ1-1|TRBD1|NA|TRBV27
TGTGCCAGCAGTTTATGGCTGGGACAGGCCGTCACTGAAGCTTTCTTT
CASSLWLGQAVTEAFF
>TRBJ1-2|TRBD1|once|TRBV18
TGTGCCAGCTCACCCCGTATTAGGTCGACAGGGGAGGAGGGCTACACCTTC
CASSPRIRSTGEEGYTF
>TRBJ1-1|TRBD1|NA|TRBV6-5
TGTGCCAGCAGAACAAGGACAGGAGGGACCACTGAAGCTTTCTTT
CASRTRTGGTTEAFF
>TRBJ2-7|TRBD1|few|TRBV6-5
TGTGCCAGCAGTTCGTTGGGGACAGGGATGAACGAGCAGTACTTC
CASSSLGTGMNEQYF
>TRBJ2-5|TRBD1|NA|TRBV7-2
TGTGCCAGCAGCACGGGACAGATAGGGACCCAGTACTTC
CASSTGQIGTQYF
>TRBJ1-1|TRBD1|NA|TRBV27
TGTGCCAGCAGCCCCGGACAGGGTAGGCGCGAAGCTTTCTTT
CASSPGQGRREAFF
>TRBJ2-3|NA|NA|TRBV6-5
TGTGCCAGCAGTTACTCGAAGGGGCAGGGCACAGATACGCAGTATTTT
CASSYSKGQGTDTQYF
>TRBJ1-1|NA|NA|TRBV6-5
TGTGCCAGCAGTTATGTCATGAACACTGAAGCTTTCTTT
CASSYVMNTEAFF
>TRBJ1-1|NA|NA|TRBV19
TGTGCCAGTAGTATCGGTTCGGACACTGAAGCTTTCTTT
CASSIGSDTEAFF
>TRBJ1-1|NA|few|TRBV4-2
TGTGCCAGCAGCCACGCCAGGGAAGCTTTCTTT
CASSHAREAFF
>TRBJ2-7|NA|NA|TRBV20-1
TGCAGTGCTAGTAGCGGCCACCCCTACGAGCAGTACTTC
CSASSGHPYEQYF
>TRBJ1-1|NA|few|TRBV20-1
TGCAGTGCTAGAGCCTACCTCGAAGCTTTCTTT
CSARAYLEAFF
>TRBJ2-3|NA|NA|TRBV20-1
TGCAGTGCGCAGGGAACAGATACGCAGTATTTT
CSAQGTDTQYF
>TRBJ2-1|TRBD2|NA|TRBV5-4
TGTGCCAGCAGCTTACCCCGGGCTAGCGGACCGAACAATGAGCAGTTCTTC
CASSLPRASGPNNEQFF
>TRBJ2-1|NA|few|TRBV5-8
TGTGCCAGCAGCTACGAGGGAAGCTCCTACAATGAGCAGTTCTTC
CASSYEGSSYNEQFF